One sample yielded the 19 T cell receptor beta chains listed below, sequenced in a study of persistence of HIV-infected CD4 T cells. The stimulus was lysate of CMV-infected fibroblasts, 10 ug/mL. Memory cells lacking CD40L and CD69 with high CD45RO were sorted. This was the immunoSEQ version 4 assay in survey mode. Assay: immunoSEQ multiplex PCR; the TCRdb copy retains only in-frame clones and omits some. The repertoire has approximately 26,000 clones, 78% of them found once; the top ten carry about 0.8%. Their specific antigens are unknown. Sequencing was performed on CD4+ T cells sorted from PBMCs after approximately 19-hour stimulation, taken from a patient who received antiretroviral therapy. The source of these receptors is an adult woman with HIV who was CMV-seropositive.

V and J are TRBV6-5 and TRBJ1-1; D is unclear. The germline V gene has CDR1 MNHEY and CDR2 SVGAGI. The CDR3 has 11 amino acids. V lost 7 bases, J lost 2 bases, and 5 bases lay in between. CDR3 amino acids: CASTRNTEAFF. DNA for the CDR3: TGTGCCAGCACCCGAAACACTGAAGCTTTCTTT.

This clone was counted between two and nine times. The rearrangement uses TRBV5-1 and TRBJ2-7; 9 nucleotides agree with TRBD1. The length of the CDR3 is 14 residues. CDR1 and CDR2 from the germline V gene are SGHRS and YFSETQ. Trimming cost V 7 bases and J 0 bases; bases outside gene matches: 5. The CDR3 sequence is CASRLQGASYEQYF. DNA for the CDR3: TGCGCCAGCCGATTACAGGGGGCCTCCTACGAGCAGTACTTC.

This CDR3 reads CSASISGGYQYF. The CDR3, as DNA: TGCAGTGCTAGTATCAGCGGGGGGTATCAGTACTTC. The V gene is TRBV20-1, the J gene TRBJ2-7; the match to TRBD2 covers 9 bases. The CDR3 is made up of 12 amino acids. V was pared by 3 bases and J by 10 bases, with 7 bases of the junction left unmatched. Per germline, CDR1 DFQATT and CDR2 SNEGSKA (reference sequence).

The gene calls are TRBV3-1 (or the pseudogene TRBV3-2) and TRBJ2-3; D perhaps matches TRBD2 (5 bases). Germline V gene sequence: CDR1 LGHDT, CDR2 YNNKEL (reference sequence). The CDR3 is 16 residues long. Trimming removed 4 bases at V and 5 bases at J, with 19 bases between. CDR3 sequence: CASSPGRTPRIDTQYF. In DNA, the CDR3 is TGTGCCAGCAGCCCCGGCCGGACTCCCCGAATAGATACGCAGTATTTT.

V gene TRBV7-9 combines with J gene TRBJ2-2, with 8 nucleotides matching TRBD2. The ends lost 5 bases at V and 1 base at J; junction bases unmatched: 6. This CDR3 comprises 16 residues. From germline, CDR1 is SEHNR and CDR2 FQNEAQ (reference sequence). CDR3 DNA: TGTGCCAGCAGCCGCCCTCGGGGGGGGAACACCGGGGAGCTGTTTTTT. This translates into CASSRPRGGNTGELFF.

To note about this clone: Other DNA sequences in the sample encode the same CDR3. The genes are TRBV27 and TRBJ2-2; D is ambiguous. Germline V gives CDR1 MNHEY, CDR2 SMNVEV (reference sequence). The CDR3 runs to 12 residues. V lost 6 bases, J lost 4 bases, and 6 bases lay in between. In nucleotides, the CDR3 is TGTGCCAGCAGGAGAACCACCGGGGAGCTGTTTTTT. This gives the protein CASRRTTGELFF.

This chain uses TRBV19 with TRBJ2-1; no reliable D call. From germline, CDR1 is LNHDA and CDR2 SQIVND (reference sequence). Trimming removed 5 bases at V and 7 bases at J, with 12 bases between. There are 13 residues in the CDR3. CDR3 coding DNA: TGTGCCAGTAGTCCCAGAGCCCTTAATGAGCAGTTCTTC. Its translation is CASSPRALNEQFF.

The genes are TRBV19 and TRBJ1-1; possible D gene TRBD1, 6 bases. This CDR3 is 13 amino acids long. Germline V gene lookup returns CDR1 LNHDA and CDR2 SQIVND (reference sequence). The ends were cut back, 7 bases at V and 6 bases at J, with 15 bases in the middle. The CDR3 bases are TGTGCCAGTAAACAGGGAGGAATCGCTGAAGCTTTCTTT. It yields the protein CASKQGGIAEAFF.

A few counts support this clone. This chain connects TRBV5-1 to TRBJ1-2; D unclear. Deletions cut 0 bases from V and 7 bases from J, with 13 bases between. The CDR3 has 14 amino acids. The germline V gene has CDR1 SGHRS and CDR2 YFSETQ. CDR3 bases: TGCGCCAGCAGCTTGGCGGTATGGGCTGCTGGCTACACCTTC. Protein: CASSLAVWAAGYTF.

The J gene is TRBJ1-5, the V gene TRBV5-8; maybe TRBD1 (6 bases). Germline CDR1 SGHTS, CDR2 YDEGEE. This CDR3 spans 16 amino acids. V dropped 0 bases and J dropped 4 bases, with 14 bases sitting between them. CDR3 protein: CASSLAWQGTNQPQHF. The DNA of the CDR3 is TGTGCCAGCAGCTTGGCATGGCAGGGGACTAATCAGCCCCAGCATTTT. The full variable domain, with the rest looked up from reference TRBV5-8 and TRBJ1-5, is EAGVTQSPTHLIKTRGQQATLRCSPISGHTSVYWYQQALGLGLQFLLWYDEGEERNRGNFPPRFSGRQFPNYSSELNVNALELEDSALYLCASSLAWQGTNQPQHFGDGTRLSIL.

This clone was observed once. The DNA for the CDR3 is TGTGCCAGCAGACGGTCCTATAATTCACCCCTCCACTTT. Residues: CASRRSYNSPLHF. The chain uses TRBV6-5 and TRBJ1-6; the D is unclear. The ends were cut back, 6 bases at V and 1 base at J, with 4 bases in the middle. Germline V gene data show CDR1 as MNHEY and CDR2 as SVGAGI. The CDR3 consists of 13 residues.

The V call is TRBV10-3, the J call TRBJ1-4; 10 nucleotides line up with TRBD1. The CDR3 loop spans 17 amino acids. Losses at the gene ends were 6 bases for V and 2 bases for J; bases not matched to a gene: 9. The germline V gene encodes CDR1 ENHRY and CDR2 SYGVKD. The CDR3 DNA reads as TGTGCCATCAGGCCGGGGACAGGGGCGTCGACTAATGAAAAACTGTTTTTT. This sequence encodes CAIRPGTGASTNEKLFF.

CDR3 sequence: CASIGEETEAFF. CDR3 DNA sequence: TGTGCCAGCATTGGGGAAGAGACTGAAGCTTTCTTT. V usage is TRBV12-3 or TRBV12-4 and J usage is TRBJ1-1; D remains ambiguous. This CDR3 is built from 12 residues. Trimming left V 7 bases short and J 5 bases short, with 11 bases between.

This clone has just a few counts. V usage is TRBV7-2 and J usage is TRBJ2-7; D is ambiguous. CDR1 and CDR2 from the germline V gene are SGHTA and FQGNSA. The germline V and J ends were trimmed by 2 bases and 4 bases, with 6 bases remaining between them. There are 12 residues in the CDR3. CDR3 nucleotide sequence: TGTGCCAGCAGCTTAAACCTGTACGAGCAGTACTTC. Protein product: CASSLNLYEQYF.

The chain joins TRBV24-1 to TRBJ2-2; 7 nucleotides match TRBD1. CDR3 length: 16 residues. The junction had 3 bases not matched to a gene; V was cut back by 3 bases and J by 0 bases. Germline V gene lookup returns CDR1 KGHDR and CDR2 SFDVKD. CDR3 in amino acids: CATSDAGTANTGELFF. The DNA of the CDR3 is TGTGCCACCAGTGATGCCGGGACAGCGAACACCGGGGAGCTGTTTTTT.

The V call is TRBV5-8, the J call TRBJ2-7, with D maybe TRBD1 (6 bases). The V end lost 0 bases, the J end lost 5 bases, and 12 bases lay between the germline ends. Germline V gene lookup returns CDR1 SGHTS and CDR2 YDEGEE. CDR3 length equals 14 residues. The CDR3 coding sequence is TGTGCCAGCAGCTTGGGAAGGGGGTTGGACGAGCAGTACTTC. Translation: CASSLGRGLDEQYF.

The chain recombines TRBV25-1 with TRBJ2-6; D uncertain. CDR1 and CDR2 (germline): MGHDK, SYGVNS. CDR3 length: 12 amino acids. The germline V and J ends were trimmed by 7 bases and 3 bases, with 4 bases remaining between them. CDR3 protein: CASTLGANVLTF. In DNA, the CDR3 is TGTGCCAGCACCCTTGGGGCCAACGTCCTGACTTTC.

The chain joins TRBV14 to TRBJ1-1, with 9 bases identical to TRBD1. V lost 4 bases, J lost 1 base, and 4 bases stayed unmatched. Germline V lookup: CDR1 SGHDN, CDR2 FVKESK. The CDR3 covers 15 residues. CDR3 residues: CASSLRTGANTEAFF. The DNA for the CDR3 is TGTGCCAGCAGCCTCCGGACAGGGGCGAACACTGAAGCTTTCTTT. The full variable domain, with the rest looked up from reference TRBV14 and TRBJ1-1, is EAGVTQFPSHSVIEKGQTVTLRCDPISGHDNLYWYRRVMGKEIKFLLHFVKESKQDESGMPNNRFLAERTGGTYSTLKVQPAELEDSGVYFCASSLRTGANTEAFFGQGTRLTVV.

The CDR3 DNA reads TGTGCCAGTAGTCCTCGAACAGGGGGAGGGGAGACCCAGTACTTC. It codes for CASSPRTGGGETQYF. The gene calls are TRBV19 and TRBJ2-5, with D possibly matching TRBD1 (8 bases). CDR3 length equals 15 residues. The V end was cut by 5 bases, the J end by 5 bases, with 18 bases between. Germline V gene lookup returns CDR1 LNHDA and CDR2 SQIVND (reference sequence).